The subject of this entry is one T cell receptor (beta chain). Its antigen is undetermined. Following extraction, RNA underwent reverse transcription to cDNA, which served as the sequencing template. The method was immunoSEQ multiplex PCR; TCRdb's version includes in-frame clones alone and lacks a portion of them. The table records 90,000 to 150,000 clones, around 56% of them present only once. The data were taken from a study of CD8+ T cells in alopecia areata. The treatment is: oral pan-JAK inhibitor, 5-10 mg twice daily. General study results and limits: Compared with normal scalp, lesional scalp had higher clonality and more expanded CD8+ clones.

V dropped 8 bases and J dropped 0 bases, with 8 bases sitting between them. Germline V gene data show CDR1 as MNHNS and CDR2 as SASEGT. CDR3 size: 13 residues. This sequence was found in a human donor with alopecia areata. The chain recombines TRBV6-1 with TRBJ2-4, with a possible D match to TRBD1 (6 bases). The starting material was CD4+ T cells sorted from blood, obtained at week 4, from a patient treated with tofacitinib. Here the CDR3 DNA reads TGTGCCAGCCAGGACAGAGCCAAAAACATTCAGTACTTC. It yields the protein CASQDRAKNIQYF.